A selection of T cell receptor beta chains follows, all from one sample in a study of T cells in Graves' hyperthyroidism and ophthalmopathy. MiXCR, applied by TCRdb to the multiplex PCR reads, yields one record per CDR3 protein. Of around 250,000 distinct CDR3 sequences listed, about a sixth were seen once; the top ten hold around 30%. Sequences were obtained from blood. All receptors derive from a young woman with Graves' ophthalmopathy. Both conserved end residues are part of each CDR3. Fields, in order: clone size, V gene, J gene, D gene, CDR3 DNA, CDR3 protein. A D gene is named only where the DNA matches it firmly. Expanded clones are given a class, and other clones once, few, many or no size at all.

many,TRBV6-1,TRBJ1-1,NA,TGTGCCAGCAGAGTACCGGGAGCTCCCTTCTCTGAAGCTTTCTTT,CASRVPGAPFSEAFF
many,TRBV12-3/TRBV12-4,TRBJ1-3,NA,TGTGCCAGCAGCCTTGATTCGGTGTCAGGAAACACCATATATTTT,CASSLDSVSGNTIYF
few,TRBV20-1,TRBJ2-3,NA,TGCAGTGCTAGATATCCCGGAGATACGCAGTATTTT,CSARYPGDTQYF
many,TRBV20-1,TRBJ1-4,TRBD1,TGCAGTGCTAGAGATGGACAGGGAACTAATGAAAAACTGTTTTTT,CSARDGQGTNEKLFF
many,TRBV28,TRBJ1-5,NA,TGTGCCAGCAGTTTATATCCGGGATTCAATCAGCCCCAGCATTTT,CASSLYPGFNQPQHF
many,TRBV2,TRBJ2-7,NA,TGTGCCAGCAGTGAGGGGGGTGGCGGGTCCTACGAGCAGTACTTC,CASSEGGGGSYEQYF
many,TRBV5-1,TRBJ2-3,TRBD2,TGCGCCAGCAGCCAGGCGGGGGACCGCACAGATACGCAGTATTTT,CASSQAGDRTDTQYF
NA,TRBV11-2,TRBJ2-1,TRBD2,TGTGCCAGCAGCCCGACTTCCGGGACTAGCGGGAGGTATGAGCAGTTCTTC,CASSPTSGTSGRYEQFF
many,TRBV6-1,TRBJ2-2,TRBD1,TGTGCCAGCAGACAGGGGGCAATAACCGGGGAGCTGTTTTTT,CASRQGAITGELFF
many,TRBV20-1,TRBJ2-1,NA,TGCAGTGTCGCAAAAACTAGTACTTGGTACAATGAGCAGTTCTTC,CSVAKTSTWYNEQFF
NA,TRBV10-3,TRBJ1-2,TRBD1,TGTGCCATCAGCTCGGACCGGACAGGGAGGGATATCAACTATGGCTACACCTTC,CAISSDRTGRDINYGYTF
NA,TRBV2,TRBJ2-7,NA,TGTGCCAGCACCGGGATGGGTGACGAGCAGTACTTC,CASTGMGDEQYF
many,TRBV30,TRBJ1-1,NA,TGTGCCTGGAGTCCCCGTAACACTGAAGCTTTCTTT,CAWSPRNTEAFF
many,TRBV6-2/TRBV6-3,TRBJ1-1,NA,TGTGCCAGCAGGCCTCTTAGGAACACTGAAGCTTTCTTT,CASRPLRNTEAFF
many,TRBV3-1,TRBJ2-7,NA,TGTGCCAGCAGCGCGGGGCTGGGGTACGAGCAGTACTTC,CASSAGLGYEQYF
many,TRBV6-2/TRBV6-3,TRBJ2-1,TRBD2,TGTGCCAGCAGAAAGGGGACTAGCGGGAGGGTGGGCTACAATGAGCAGTTCTTC,CASRKGTSGRVGYNEQFF
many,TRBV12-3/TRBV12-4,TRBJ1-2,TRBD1,TGTGCCAGCAGTTTGTGGGACAGGGGGTTTAGTGGCTACACCTTC,CASSLWDRGFSGYTF
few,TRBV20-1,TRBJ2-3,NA,TGCAGTGCTAAAGTGGCCTATACGCAGTATTTT,CSAKVAYTQYF
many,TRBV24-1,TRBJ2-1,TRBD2,TGTGCCACCAGTCACCCCTCACGACTAGCGGGATACAATGAGCAGTTCTTC,CATSHPSRLAGYNEQFF
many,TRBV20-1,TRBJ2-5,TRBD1,TGCAGTGCTATACAGGGGGCGCGAATAACCCAGTACTTC,CSAIQGARITQYF
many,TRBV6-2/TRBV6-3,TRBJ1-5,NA,TGTGCCAGCAGTAACTTAGAGGATTATAGCAATCAGCCCCAGCATTTT,CASSNLEDYSNQPQHF
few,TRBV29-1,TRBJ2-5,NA,TGCAGCGTTGATCGGGACTTTCAAGAGACCCAGTACTTC,CSVDRDFQETQYF
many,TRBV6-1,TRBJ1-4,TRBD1,TGTGCCAGCAGACGCGGGACAGGGAGTAATGAAAAACTGTTTTTT,CASRRGTGSNEKLFF
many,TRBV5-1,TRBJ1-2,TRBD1,TGCGCCAGCAGCACCCGGACAGGGTCAACCTTCGGCTACACCTTC,CASSTRTGSTFGYTF
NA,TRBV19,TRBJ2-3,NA,TGTGCCAGTAGTTCCCGGCAGCCGTGGGGCACGCAGTATTTT,CASSSRQPWGTQYF
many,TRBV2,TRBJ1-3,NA,TGTGCCAGCACCCTAGAAACTGGAAACACCATATATTTT,CASTLETGNTIYF
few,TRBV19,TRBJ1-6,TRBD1,TGTGCCAGTAGCACGTCCCTCACAGGGGGCTTTTCACCCCTCCACTTT,CASSTSLTGGFSPLHF
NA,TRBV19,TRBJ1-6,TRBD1,TGTGCCAGCTCCGGGACAGGGGCCCAATCCCTCCACTTT,CASSGTGAQSLHF
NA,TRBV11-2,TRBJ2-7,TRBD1,TGTGCCAGCAGCTCCAACCGCGGACAGGCCATAGAGCAGTACTTC,CASSSNRGQAIEQYF
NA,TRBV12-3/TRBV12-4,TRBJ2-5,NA,TGTGCCAGCAGTCGTCGGGGGAGGGAGACCCAGTACTTC,CASSRRGRETQYF
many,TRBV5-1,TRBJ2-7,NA,TGCGCCAGCAGCTTGGACATTCACAGGGACTACGAGCAGTACTTC,CASSLDIHRDYEQYF
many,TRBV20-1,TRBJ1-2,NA,TGCAGTGCATATAACAGGGAGTCTCTTCTTGGCTACACCTTC,CSAYNRESLLGYTF
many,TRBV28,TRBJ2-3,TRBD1,TGTGCCAGCAGTTCTCCGGGACAGGGGGTGGCAGATACGCAGTATTTT,CASSSPGQGVADTQYF
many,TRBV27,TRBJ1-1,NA,TGTGCCAGCAGTTTATTGCAGGGGCTGAACACTGAAGCTTTCTTT,CASSLLQGLNTEAFF
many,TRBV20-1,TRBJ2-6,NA,TGCAGTGCTCCGAGCTCTGGGGCCAACGTCCTGACTTTC,CSAPSSGANVLTF
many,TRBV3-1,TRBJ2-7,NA,TGTGCCAGCAGCCACTTAGGGTACGAGCAGTACTTC,CASSHLGYEQYF
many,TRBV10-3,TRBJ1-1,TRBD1,TGTGCCTCGCGAGGACAGGGATTAAGGAACACTGAAGCTTTCTTT,CASRGQGLRNTEAFF
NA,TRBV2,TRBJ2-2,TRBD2,TGTGCCAGCAGTGGTAGCGGGGGGAGAGGCGGGGAGCTGTTTTTT,CASSGSGGRGGELFF
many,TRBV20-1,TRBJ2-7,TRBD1,TGCAGTGCTCGGACAGGTCCCTACGAGCAGTACTTC,CSARTGPYEQYF
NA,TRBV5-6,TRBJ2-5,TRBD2,TGTGCCAGCAGCTTGGTTCGTTGGGGACTATCCCAAGAGACCCAGTACTTC,CASSLVRWGLSQETQYF
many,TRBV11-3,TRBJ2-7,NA,TGTGCCAGCAGCTTAGAAGACAGATTATTCTCCTACGAGCAGTACTTC,CASSLEDRLFSYEQYF
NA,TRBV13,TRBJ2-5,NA,NA,CASSIYLCSVAMRRGLETQYF
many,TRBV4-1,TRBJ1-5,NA,TGCGCCAGCAGCCAAGTCGGGGTGGCCAATCAGCCCCAGCATTTT,CASSQVGVANQPQHF
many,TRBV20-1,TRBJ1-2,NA,TGCAGTGCTAGTGGGGGTCCCAACTATGGCTACACCTTC,CSASGGPNYGYTF
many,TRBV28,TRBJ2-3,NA,TGTGCCAGCAGAAGGGACACAGATACGCAGTATTTT,CASRRDTDTQYF
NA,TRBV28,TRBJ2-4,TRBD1,TGTGCCAGCAGTTTGGGGGGACAGGGGGCGAACATTCAGTACTTC,CASSLGGQGANIQYF
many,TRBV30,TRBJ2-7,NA,TGTGCCTGGAACCAGCCGCCCTACGAGCAGTACTTC,CAWNQPPYEQYF
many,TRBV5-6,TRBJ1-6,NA,TGTGCCAGCAGCCGGGATCGTACCTTGGGGAATTCACCCCTCCACTTT,CASSRDRTLGNSPLHF
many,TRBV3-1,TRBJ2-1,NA,TGTGCCAGCAGCCCAAGACAGAGCTCCTACAATGAGCAGTTCTTC,CASSPRQSSYNEQFF
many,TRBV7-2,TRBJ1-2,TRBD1,TGTGCCAGCAGCCTACTCCCAAACAGGGGGCGGGGCTATGGCTACACCTTC,CASSLLPNRGRGYGYTF
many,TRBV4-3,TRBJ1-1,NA,TGCGCCAGCAGCCAAGGCTATCAGGGAGTAGGAACTGAAGCTTTCTTT,CASSQGYQGVGTEAFF